This TCR beta chain comes out of a study of neurological immune-mediated disorders. Every sequencing run gave over 200 million TCR-beta sequences, taken from 15-18 subjects. TCRdb re-called the 5' RACE reads through MiXCR, storing one row per CDR3 protein. This sample has about 59,000 distinct CDR3 sequences; 24% occur once, and the top ten carry roughly 4.6%. The length of the CDR3 is 14 residues. V lost 2 bases to trimming and J lost 2 bases; unmatched junction nucleotides: 3. Looked up from germline, CDR1 is SGHRS and CDR2 is YFSETQ. Time point indicated: technical triplicate 2. Unsorted libraries were prepared from 2 million PBMCs that had been stored at -80 C. This clonotype was recorded many times.

The chain combines TRBV5-1 with TRBJ2-5, with TRBD2 matching 7 bases. This clonotype originated in a man aged 55-75 years with HTLV-1-associated myelopathy (HAM/TSP). The source material was PBMCs. CDR3 region: CASSFPGGQETQYF. CDR3 in DNA: TGCGCCAGCAGCTTTCCGGGAGGTCAAGAGACCCAGTACTTC.